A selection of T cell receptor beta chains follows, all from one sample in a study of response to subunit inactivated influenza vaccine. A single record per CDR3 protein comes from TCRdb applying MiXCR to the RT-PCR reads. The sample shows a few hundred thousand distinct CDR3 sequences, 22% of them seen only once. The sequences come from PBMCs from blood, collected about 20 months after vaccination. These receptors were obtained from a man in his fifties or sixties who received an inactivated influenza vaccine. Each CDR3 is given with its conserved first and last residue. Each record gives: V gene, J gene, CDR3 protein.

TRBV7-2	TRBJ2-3	CASSLGQGALGTDTQYF
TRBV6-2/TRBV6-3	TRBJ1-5	CASRKRGLTNQPQHF
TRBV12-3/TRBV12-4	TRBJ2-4	CASSFYQKVNIQYF
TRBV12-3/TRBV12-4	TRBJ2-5	CASSSHRRETQYF
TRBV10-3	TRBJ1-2	CASKGTLSNYGYTF
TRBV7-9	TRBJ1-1	CASSLGALRLMNTEAFF
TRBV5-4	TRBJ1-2	CASTRNSYGYTF
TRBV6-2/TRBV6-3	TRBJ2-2	CASGLAPGELFF
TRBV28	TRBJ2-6	CASTTRVGFNVLTF
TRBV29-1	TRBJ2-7	CSVASNSYEQYF
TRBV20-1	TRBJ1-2	CSATGTGERPYTF
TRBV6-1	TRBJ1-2	CASSPRGFGTYGYTF
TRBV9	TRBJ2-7	CASSVGPAHEQYF
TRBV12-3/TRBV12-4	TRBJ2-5	CASSRQGEETQYF
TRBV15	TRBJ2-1	CATSRSGTRVNEQFF
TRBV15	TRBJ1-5	CATSRDPKQPQHF
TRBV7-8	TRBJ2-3	CASSENRDPWDTQYF
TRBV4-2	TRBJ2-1	CASSQVDGDEQFF
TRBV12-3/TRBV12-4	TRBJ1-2	CASSLVTGSGYTF
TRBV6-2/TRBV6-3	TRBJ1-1	CATTTTGHQNTEAFF
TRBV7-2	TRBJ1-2	CASSPDRESYTF
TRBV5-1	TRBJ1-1	CASSLLGTGIEAFF
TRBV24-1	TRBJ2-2	CATSDRETGELFF
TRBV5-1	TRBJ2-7	CASSFRVAAGTGGANPYEQYF
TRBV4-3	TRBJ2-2	CASSQASQGTGELFF
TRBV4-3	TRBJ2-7	CASSQEGGAGPSYEQYF
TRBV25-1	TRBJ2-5	CASSPVGGWETQYF
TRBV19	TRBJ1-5	CASNPNRGGDQPQHF
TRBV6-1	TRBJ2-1	CASSEVGGPWEQFF
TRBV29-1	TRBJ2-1	CSVAGGENYNEQFF
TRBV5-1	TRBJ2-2	CASSWTQGTGELFF
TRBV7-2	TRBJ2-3	CASSLTSYTDTQYF
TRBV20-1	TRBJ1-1	CSAKEMNTEAFF
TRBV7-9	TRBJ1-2	CASSLESSGGAATF
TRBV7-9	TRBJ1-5	CASSHGVGNQPQHF